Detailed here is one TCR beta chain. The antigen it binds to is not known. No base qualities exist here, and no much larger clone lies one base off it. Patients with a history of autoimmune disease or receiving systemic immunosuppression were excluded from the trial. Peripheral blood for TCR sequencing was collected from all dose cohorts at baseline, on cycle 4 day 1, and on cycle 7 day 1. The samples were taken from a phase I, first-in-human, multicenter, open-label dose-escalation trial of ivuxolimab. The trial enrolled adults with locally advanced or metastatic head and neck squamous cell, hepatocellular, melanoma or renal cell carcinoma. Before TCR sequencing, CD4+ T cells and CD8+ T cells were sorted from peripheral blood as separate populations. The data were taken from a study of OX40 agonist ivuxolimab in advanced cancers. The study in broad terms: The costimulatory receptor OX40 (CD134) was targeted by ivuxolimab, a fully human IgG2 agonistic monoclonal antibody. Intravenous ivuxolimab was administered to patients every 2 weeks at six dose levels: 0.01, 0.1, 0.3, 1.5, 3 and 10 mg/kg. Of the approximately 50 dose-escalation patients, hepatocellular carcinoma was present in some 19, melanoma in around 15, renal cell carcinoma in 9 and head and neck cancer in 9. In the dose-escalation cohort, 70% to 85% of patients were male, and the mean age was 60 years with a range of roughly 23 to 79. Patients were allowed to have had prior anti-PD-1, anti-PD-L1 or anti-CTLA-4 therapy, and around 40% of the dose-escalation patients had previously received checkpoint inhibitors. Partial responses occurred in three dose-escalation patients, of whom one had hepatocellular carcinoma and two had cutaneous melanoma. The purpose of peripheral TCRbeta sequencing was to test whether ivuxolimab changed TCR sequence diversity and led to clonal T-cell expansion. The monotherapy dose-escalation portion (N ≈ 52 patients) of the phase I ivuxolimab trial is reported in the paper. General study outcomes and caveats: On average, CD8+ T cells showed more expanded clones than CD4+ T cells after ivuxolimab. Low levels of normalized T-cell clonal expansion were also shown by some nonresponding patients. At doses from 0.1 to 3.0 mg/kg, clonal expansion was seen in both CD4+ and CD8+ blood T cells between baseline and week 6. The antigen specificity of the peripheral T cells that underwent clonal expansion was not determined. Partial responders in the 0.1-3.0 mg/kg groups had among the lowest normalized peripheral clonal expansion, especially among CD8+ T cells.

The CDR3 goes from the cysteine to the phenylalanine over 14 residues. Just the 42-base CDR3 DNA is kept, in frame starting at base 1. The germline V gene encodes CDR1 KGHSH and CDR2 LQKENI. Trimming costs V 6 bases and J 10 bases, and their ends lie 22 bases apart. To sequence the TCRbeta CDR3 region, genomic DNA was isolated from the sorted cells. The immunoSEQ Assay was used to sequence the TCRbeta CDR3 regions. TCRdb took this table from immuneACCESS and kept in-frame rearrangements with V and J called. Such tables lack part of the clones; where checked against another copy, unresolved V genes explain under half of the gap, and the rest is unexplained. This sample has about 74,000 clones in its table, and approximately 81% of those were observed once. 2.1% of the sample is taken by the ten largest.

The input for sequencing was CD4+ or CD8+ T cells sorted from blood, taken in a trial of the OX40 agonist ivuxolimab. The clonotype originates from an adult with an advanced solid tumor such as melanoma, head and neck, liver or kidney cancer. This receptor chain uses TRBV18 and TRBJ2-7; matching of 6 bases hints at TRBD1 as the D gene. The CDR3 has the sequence CASSPTGTPADQYF. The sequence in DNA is TGTGCCAGCTCCCCAACCGGGACACCCGCAGACCAGTACTTC.